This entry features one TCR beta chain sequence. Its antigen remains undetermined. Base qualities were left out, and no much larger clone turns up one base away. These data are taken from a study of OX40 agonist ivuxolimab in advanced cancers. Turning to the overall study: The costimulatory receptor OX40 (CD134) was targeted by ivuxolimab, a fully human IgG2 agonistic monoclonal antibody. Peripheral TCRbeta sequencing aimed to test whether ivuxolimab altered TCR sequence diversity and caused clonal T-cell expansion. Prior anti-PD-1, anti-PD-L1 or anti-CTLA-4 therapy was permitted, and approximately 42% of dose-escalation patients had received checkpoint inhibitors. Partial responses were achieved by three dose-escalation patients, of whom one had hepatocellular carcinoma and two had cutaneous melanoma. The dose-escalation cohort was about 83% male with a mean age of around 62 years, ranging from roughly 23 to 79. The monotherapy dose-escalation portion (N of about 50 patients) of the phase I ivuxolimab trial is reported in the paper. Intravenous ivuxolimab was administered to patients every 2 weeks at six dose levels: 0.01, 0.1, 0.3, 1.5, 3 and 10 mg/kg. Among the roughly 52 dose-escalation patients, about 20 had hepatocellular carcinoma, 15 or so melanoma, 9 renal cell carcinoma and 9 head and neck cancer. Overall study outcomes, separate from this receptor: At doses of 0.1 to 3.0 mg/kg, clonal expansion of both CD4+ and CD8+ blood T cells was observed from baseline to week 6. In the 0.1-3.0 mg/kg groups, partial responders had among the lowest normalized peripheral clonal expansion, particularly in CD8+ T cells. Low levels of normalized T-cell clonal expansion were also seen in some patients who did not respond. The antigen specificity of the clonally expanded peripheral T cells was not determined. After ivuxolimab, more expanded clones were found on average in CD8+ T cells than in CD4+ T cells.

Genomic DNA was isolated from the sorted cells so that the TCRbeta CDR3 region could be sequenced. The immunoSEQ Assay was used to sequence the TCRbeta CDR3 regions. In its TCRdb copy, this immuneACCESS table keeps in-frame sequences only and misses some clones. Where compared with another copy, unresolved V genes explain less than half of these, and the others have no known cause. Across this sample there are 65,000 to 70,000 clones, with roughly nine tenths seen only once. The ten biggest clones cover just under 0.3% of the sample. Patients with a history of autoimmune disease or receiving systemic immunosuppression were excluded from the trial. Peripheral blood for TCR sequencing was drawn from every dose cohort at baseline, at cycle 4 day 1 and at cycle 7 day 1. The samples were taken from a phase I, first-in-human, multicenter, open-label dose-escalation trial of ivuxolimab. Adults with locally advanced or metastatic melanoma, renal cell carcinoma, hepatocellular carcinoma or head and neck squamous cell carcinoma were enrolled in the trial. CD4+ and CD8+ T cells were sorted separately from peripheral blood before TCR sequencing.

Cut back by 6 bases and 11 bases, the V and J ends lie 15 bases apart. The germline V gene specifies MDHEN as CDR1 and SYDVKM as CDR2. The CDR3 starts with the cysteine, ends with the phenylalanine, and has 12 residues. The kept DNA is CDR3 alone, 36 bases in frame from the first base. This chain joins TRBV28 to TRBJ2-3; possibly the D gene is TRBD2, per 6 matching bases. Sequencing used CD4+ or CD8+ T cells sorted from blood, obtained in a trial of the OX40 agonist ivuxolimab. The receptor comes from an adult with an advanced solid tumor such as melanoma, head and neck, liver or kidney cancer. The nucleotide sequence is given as TGTGCCAGCAGCCATCCGGGACTTTTGCAGTATTTT. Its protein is CASSHPGLLQYF.